Shown below are 25 T cell receptor beta chains from a single sample sequenced in a study of T cell repertoires in cytomegalovirus infection. No antigen has been assigned to these receptors. TCRdb re-called the reads with MiXCR, one entry per CDR3 protein. The data show tens of thousands of distinct CDR3 sequences, 20% to 25% seen once. This specimen consisted of CD8+ T cells from cultured PBMCs, obtained from culture after CMV antigen stimulation. The source is a human donor in good health (CMV status not recorded). Some clones in this sample may be carry-over from other donors' samples.

This clonotype has more than one count but fewer than ten. J is TRBJ1-1 and V is TRBV11-1; 9 nucleotides line up with TRBD1. The CDR3 totals 18 residues. CDR1 is SGHAT, CDR2 FQDESV, per germline (reference sequence). Losses at the gene ends were 0 bases for V and 1 base for J; bases not matched to a gene: 9. CDR3 in amino acids: CASSLARTGVWENTEAFF. CDR3 bases: TGTGCCAGCAGCTTAGCGAGGACAGGGGTTTGGGAGAACACTGAAGCTTTCTTT.

The V gene is TRBV4-1, the J gene TRBJ1-6; 9 nucleotides match TRBD1. Trimming at V came to 0 bases and at J to 4 bases, leaving 1 base not matched to a gene. In germline, CDR1 is MGHRA, CDR2 YSYEKL. This CDR3 is built from 16 residues. CDR3 amino acids: CASSQDGTGYNSPLHF. In nucleotides, the CDR3 is TGCGCCAGCAGCCAAGATGGGACAGGGTATAATTCACCCCTCCACTTT.

This chain connects TRBV20-1 to TRBJ1-1; D may be TRBD1 (6 bases). Germline assignment: CDR1 DFQATT and CDR2 SNEGSKA (reference sequence). The CDR3 loop spans 13 amino acids. V was clipped by 0 bases and J by 5 bases, with 10 bases between them. CDR3 in DNA: TGCAGTGCTAGAGACTCCAGGGGAACTGAAGCTTTCTTT. This sequence encodes CSARDSRGTEAFF.

V usage is TRBV5-6 and J usage is TRBJ2-2, with TRBD1 identical over 7 bases. Germline values: CDR1 SGHDT, CDR2 YYEEEE. The CDR3 runs to 17 residues. V gave up 2 bases and J gave up 6 bases; unmatched junction bases: 13. The CDR3 DNA reads as TGTGCCAGCAGCTTTCAGGGGGAATTTCTGTACGCCGGGGAGCTGTTTTTT. The encoded protein is CASSFQGEFLYAGELFF.

As for this clonotype: A read error may explain this, as a much larger clone is one base away. The genes are TRBV6-5 and TRBJ2-7; D uncertain. The CDR3 length is 15 residues. Trimming removed 7 bases from V and 3 bases from J, with 19 bases in between. Germline assignment: CDR1 MNHEY and CDR2 SVGAGI. Here the CDR3 DNA reads TGTGCCAGCACCCCGAATATAGGATTTCTCTACGAGCAGTACTTC. As protein: CASTPNIGFLYEQYF.

This clonotype was counted a few times. The chain combines TRBV7-2 with TRBJ2-5; TRBD2 agrees at 9 bases. This CDR3 has 15 residues. With V trimmed by 1 base and J by 5 bases, 5 bases remained unmatched. Germline V gives CDR1 SGHTA, CDR2 FQGNSA. The CDR3 reads CASSLVAGAGETQYF. The CDR3, as DNA: TGTGCCAGCAGCTTAGTAGCGGGAGCGGGGGAGACCCAGTACTTC.

This clonotype came up many times. The chain recombines TRBV7-2 with TRBJ1-1; TRBD1 matches at 9 bases. This CDR3 has 15 amino acids. Trimming at V came to 4 bases and at J to 3 bases, leaving 6 bases not matched to a gene. Germline V gene lookup returns CDR1 SGHTA and CDR2 FQGNSA. Here the CDR3 reads CASSYNRQGDTEAFF. In nucleotides, the CDR3 is TGTGCCAGCAGCTACAACCGACAGGGGGACACTGAAGCTTTCTTT. The full variable domain, in which reference TRBV7-2 and TRBJ1-1 provide the parts outside the CDR3, is GAGVSQSPSNKVTEKGKDVELRCDPISGHTALYWYRQSLGQGLEFLIYFQGNSAPDKSGLPSDRFSAERTGGSVSTLTIQRTQQEDSAVYLCASSYNRQGDTEAFFGQGTRLTVV.

Within the sample, this clonotype is medium-sized. The chain has TRBV7-2 and TRBJ2-5; D is ambiguous. Germline V lookup: CDR1 SGHTA, CDR2 FQGNSA. Trimming cost V 3 bases and J 4 bases, with 3 bases left between them. There are 11 residues in the CDR3. The CDR3 region is CASSFAETQYF. CDR3 DNA: TGTGCCAGCAGCTTCGCAGAGACCCAGTACTTC.

This chain joins TRBV27 and TRBJ2-7; 9 bases are shared with TRBD1. The CDR3 has 14 residues. V shed 6 bases, J shed 4 bases, and the junction held 7 bases outside the gene matches. Per germline, CDR1 MNHEY and CDR2 SMNVEV (reference sequence). This CDR3 is CASRPRQGVYEQYF. CDR3 in DNA: TGTGCCAGCAGACCCAGACAGGGGGTTTACGAGCAGTACTTC.

The genes are TRBV7-2 and TRBJ2-2, with D perhaps being TRBD1 or TRBD2 (6 bases each). V lost 10 bases, J lost 2 bases, and 20 bases lay in between. The CDR3 is made up of 16 amino acids. The germline gives CDR1 SGHTA, CDR2 FQGNSA. The CDR3 loop is CATQGRSGPNTGELFF. Written as DNA, the CDR3 is TGTGCCACCCAGGGGCGGAGCGGGCCCAACACCGGGGAGCTGTTTTTT.

A few counts support this clonotype. The chain is built from TRBV12-3 or TRBV12-4 and TRBJ2-7, with TRBD1 matching 7 bases. CDR3 length: 11 amino acids. The V segment lost 7 bases and the J segment 3 bases; nucleotides outside the gene matches: 0. CDR3 in amino acids: CASTGGYEQYF. The DNA for the CDR3 is TGTGCCAGCACAGGGGGCTACGAGCAGTACTTC.

In its sample, this clonotype was seen a few times. This chain connects TRBV7-9 to TRBJ2-7; D may be TRBD1 or TRBD2 (5 bases each). The CDR3 covers 13 residues. Germline V gene data show CDR1 as SEHNR and CDR2 as FQNEAQ (reference sequence). The V and J ends lost 4 bases and 5 bases respectively, with 12 bases between them. The CDR3 here is CASSYGTLDEQYF. Written as DNA, the CDR3 is TGTGCCAGCAGCTACGGGACCTTGGACGAGCAGTACTTC.

Here the CDR3 reads CASSQGTGPYEQYF. Here the CDR3 DNA reads TGTGCCAGCAGCCAAGGGACAGGCCCCTACGAGCAGTACTTC. This sequence joins TRBV14 and TRBJ2-7; TRBD1 matches 7 bases. Germline CDR1 and CDR2: SGHDN and FVKESK. The CDR3 is 14 residues long. V was pared by 1 base and J by 2 bases, with 2 bases of the junction left unmatched.

The rearrangement joins TRBV13 to TRBJ2-1; D is ambiguous. CDR3 length: 16 residues. CDR1 is PRHDT and CDR2 is FYEKMQ in the germline V gene (reference sequence). Between the trimmed V and J ends, which lost 2 bases and 0 bases, there was a span of 11 bases. CDR3 DNA sequence: TGTGCCAGCAGCTTACGTAGAGCAAGCTCCTACAATGAGCAGTTCTTC. Its translation is CASSLRRASSYNEQFF.

V and J are TRBV7-2 and TRBJ2-2, with 10 bases fitting TRBD2. The CDR3 loop spans 15 amino acids. The germline V gene has CDR1 SGHTA and CDR2 FQGNSA. The trim removed 5 bases at V and 3 bases at J, leaving 3 bases unmatched. CDR3 amino acids: CASSPSGRYTGELFF. In DNA, the CDR3 is TGTGCCAGCAGCCCTAGCGGGAGATACACCGGGGAGCTGTTTTTT. Filled out from reference TRBV7-2 and TRBJ2-2, the complete variable domain reads GAGVSQSPSNKVTEKGKDVELRCDPISGHTALYWYRQSLGQGLEFLIYFQGNSAPDKSGLPSDRFSAERTGGSVSTLTIQRTQQEDSAVYLCASSPSGRYTGELFFGEGSRLTVL.

This clonotype was observed a handful of times. CDR3: CAWSIAGDVGELFF. In nucleotides, the CDR3 is TGTGCCTGGAGTATCGCGGGAGACGTCGGGGAGCTGTTTTTT. V gene TRBV30 combines with J gene TRBJ2-2; 7 positions agree with TRBD2. The CDR3 extends over 14 amino acids. Per germline, CDR1 GTSNPN and CDR2 SVGIG (reference sequence). The ends lost 2 bases at V and 7 bases at J; junction bases unmatched: 7.

This clonotype has more than one count but fewer than ten. The chain couples TRBV19 to TRBJ1-4; no clear D gene. V shed 7 bases and J shed 0 bases, with 12 bases lying between them. The CDR3 is 15 residues long. CDR1 LNHDA and CDR2 SQIVND come from the germline V gene (reference sequence). As DNA, the CDR3 is TGTGCCAGTACCAGATGGGCTTCAACTAATGAAAAACTGTTTTTT. It encodes CASTRWASTNEKLFF.

This clonotype showed up just a few times. This rearrangement joins TRBV10-3 to TRBJ2-1; 7 nucleotides line up with TRBD2. Germline-derived CDR1 and CDR2 are ENHRY and SYGVKD. The CDR3 contains 15 residues. Unmatched junction bases numbered 12, after V lost 6 bases and J lost 7 bases. CDR3 region: CAIRPVEGRGNEQFF. The CDR3 DNA sequence: TGTGCCATCAGGCCAGTCGAGGGGAGGGGTAATGAGCAGTTCTTC.

The V and J genes are TRBV11-2 and TRBJ1-2; the D is unclear. Between the trimmed V and J ends, which lost 3 bases and 4 bases, there was a span of 18 bases. CDR1 and CDR2 (germline): SGHAT, FQNNGV. CDR3 size: 16 residues. CDR3 sequence reads: CASSFPQPRVGYGYTF. CDR3 bases: TGTGCCAGCAGCTTCCCCCAGCCGCGGGTGGGCTATGGCTACACCTTC.

This clonotype was counted between two and nine times. V gene TRBV12-3 or TRBV12-4 combines with J gene TRBJ1-5; tentative D call: TRBD1 (6 bases). V was clipped by 1 base and J by 3 bases, with 16 bases between them. The CDR3 runs 17 residues. CDR3 DNA: TGTGCCAGCAGTTTAGTAGGGCCGGACAGTCCCAATCAGCCCCAGCATTTT. Protein: CASSLVGPDSPNQPQHF.

This clonotype was counted between two and nine times. The chain links TRBV27 to TRBJ1-2, with D possibly being TRBD1 (5 bases). CDR3 length equals 14 residues. Trimming shortened V by 2 bases and J by 2 bases, and 9 bases separated the two germline ends. Germline loops: CDR1 MNHEY, CDR2 SMNVEV (reference sequence). The CDR3 coding sequence is TGTGCCAGCAGTTTAGGCCCAGGGAACTATGGCTACACCTTC. It yields the protein CASSLGPGNYGYTF.

CDR3 amino acids: CASSSTGLSYEQYF. The CDR3 bases are TGTGCCAGCAGTTCGACGGGACTCTCTTACGAGCAGTACTTC. The chain carries TRBV28 and TRBJ2-7, with TRBD2 as a possible D gene (6 bases). This CDR3 comprises 14 residues. Per germline, CDR1 MDHEN and CDR2 SYDVKM. Trimming stripped 4 bases from V and 4 bases from J, with 14 bases between.

The rearrangement uses TRBV6-1 and TRBJ2-1, with 7 bases lining up with TRBD1. Trimming removed 5 bases from V and 1 base from J; junction bases left unmatched: 2. CDR3 length: 14 amino acids. Germline V CDR1 and CDR2: MNHNS, SASEGT. The CDR3 DNA sequence: TGTGCCAGCAGTCGACAGGGTTCCTACAATGAGCAGTTCTTC. As protein: CASSRQGSYNEQFF.

The V and J genes are TRBV10-3 and TRBJ2-2; possibly TRBD1 or TRBD2 for D (5 bases each). The germline CDR1 and CDR2 sequences are ENHRY and SYGVKD. The CDR3 runs 16 residues. V was cut by 3 bases and J by 5 bases, with 16 bases left in between. The CDR3 DNA reads as TGTGCCATCAGTGAAGTCCCAGGGACGAGAACCGGGGAGCTGTTTTTT. Its translation: CAISEVPGTRTGELFF.

V gene TRBV7-8 combines with J gene TRBJ2-7; 9 nucleotides line up with TRBD1. CDR1 SGHVS and CDR2 FQNEAQ come from the germline V gene. V dropped 7 bases and J dropped 3; count of bases not matched to a gene: 10. The CDR3 spans 15 residues. CDR3 coding DNA: TGTGCCAGCACTCACCCCGGACAGGGGAACTACGAGCAGTACTTC. It yields the protein CASTHPGQGNYEQYF.